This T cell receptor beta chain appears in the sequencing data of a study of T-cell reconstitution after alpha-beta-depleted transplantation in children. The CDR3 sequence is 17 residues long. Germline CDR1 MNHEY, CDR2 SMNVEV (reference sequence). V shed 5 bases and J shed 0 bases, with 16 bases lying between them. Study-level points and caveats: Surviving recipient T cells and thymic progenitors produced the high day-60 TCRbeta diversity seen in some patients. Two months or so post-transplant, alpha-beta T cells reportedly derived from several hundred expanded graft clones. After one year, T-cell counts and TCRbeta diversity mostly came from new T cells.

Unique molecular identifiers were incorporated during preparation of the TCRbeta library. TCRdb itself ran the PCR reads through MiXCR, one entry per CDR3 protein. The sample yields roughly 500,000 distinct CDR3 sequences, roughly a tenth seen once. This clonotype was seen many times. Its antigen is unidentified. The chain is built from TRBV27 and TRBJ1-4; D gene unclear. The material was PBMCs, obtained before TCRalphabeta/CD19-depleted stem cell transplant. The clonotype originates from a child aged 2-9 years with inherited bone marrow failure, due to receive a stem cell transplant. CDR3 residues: CASSPSTQFATNEKLFF. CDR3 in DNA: TGTGCCAGCAGTCCATCGACACAGTTTGCAACTAATGAAAAACTGTTTTTT.